Following are 30 T cell receptor beta chains from one sample sequenced in a study of cytomegalovirus exposure and HLA in healthy donors. PCR amplification relied on 60 Vbeta primers (plus 13 Jbeta primers). Sequencing was performed with immunoSEQ multiplex PCR; in TCRdb, only in-frame clones are kept and a portion is missing. The repertoire holds about 210,000 clones, with approximately 80% as singletons. The sequenced sample was PBMCs. These receptors were obtained from a woman between 50 and 59 years old in good health and CMV-seropositive.

V gene TRBV7-3 combines with J gene TRBJ2-3; no firm D call. The CDR3 length is 13 residues. Germline CDR1 and CDR2: SGHTA and FQGTGA. The V gene lost 1 base and the J gene lost 2 bases, with 4 bases spanning the gap. The CDR3 spells CASSLIITDTQYF. In DNA form, the CDR3 reads TGTGCCAGCAGCTTAATCATCACAGATACGCAGTATTTT.

The chain links TRBV5-4 to TRBJ2-2, with 8 bases lining up with TRBD1. The J segment lost 5 bases and the V segment lost 2 bases, leaving 8 bases of the junction unmatched. This CDR3 comprises 16 residues. Per germline, CDR1 SGHNT and CDR2 YYREEE (reference sequence). CDR3 region: CASSFAYRGTTGELFF. In DNA, the CDR3 is TGTGCCAGCAGCTTTGCCTACAGGGGGACGACCGGGGAGCTGTTTTTT. The variable domain in full, completed from reference TRBV5-4 and TRBJ2-2, reads ETGVTQSPTHLIKTRGQQVTLRCSSQSGHNTVSWYQQALGQGPQFIFQYYREEENGRGNFPPRFSGLQFPNYSSELNVNALELDDSALYLCASSFAYRGTTGELFFGEGSRLTVL.

The chain employs TRBV5-1 and TRBJ2-6; 10 bases line up with TRBD1. CDR1 SGHRS and CDR2 YFSETQ come from the germline V gene. The length of the CDR3 is 17 residues. V gave up 1 base and J gave up 2 bases; unmatched junction bases: 3. CDR3 region: CASSLPTGGTGANVLTF. In DNA, the CDR3 is TGCGCCAGCAGCTTGCCGACAGGGGGCACTGGGGCCAACGTCCTGACTTTC.

J is TRBJ2-5 and V is TRBV7-3; 7 nucleotides match TRBD1. CDR3 length: 15 amino acids. Germline CDR1 SGHTA, CDR2 FQGTGA. The junction had 11 bases not matched to a gene; V was cut back by 5 bases and J by 5 bases. CDR3 sequence: CASSPQGQGEETQYF. CDR3 coding DNA: TGTGCCAGCAGCCCTCAGGGTCAGGGGGAGGAGACCCAGTACTTC.

The genes are TRBV27 and TRBJ2-1, with 8 bases identical to TRBD1. Germline loops: CDR1 MNHEY, CDR2 SMNVEV (reference sequence). The CDR3 consists of 17 residues. V was pared by 5 bases and J by 1 base, with 10 bases of the junction left unmatched. The CDR3: CASSPRTGTGSYNEQFF. CDR3 DNA: TGTGCCAGCAGTCCAAGGACAGGGACGGGGTCCTACAATGAGCAGTTCTTC.

This chain connects TRBV6-1 to TRBJ1-5; a weak D match, TRBD1 (5 bases). Trimming pared 1 base from V and 2 bases from J, leaving 9 bases between. The CDR3 totals 15 residues. The germline V gene has CDR1 MNHNS and CDR2 SASEGT. The CDR3 sequence is CASSEGGVGNQPQHF. Written as DNA, the CDR3 is TGTGCCAGCAGTGAAGGGGGGGTGGGCAATCAGCCCCAGCATTTT.

CDR3 coding DNA: TGCGCCAGCAGCTTCCCCGTTAACAATGAGCAGTTCTTC. Translated, it gives CASSFPVNNEQFF. J is TRBJ2-1 and V is TRBV5-1; D is unclear. Germline loops: CDR1 SGHRS, CDR2 YFSETQ. V was clipped by 2 bases and J by 5 bases, with 8 bases between them. The CDR3 is 13 residues long.

The J gene is TRBJ2-5, the V gene TRBV6-5; TRBD1 is a possible D gene (6 bases). Trimming pared 4 bases from V and 5 bases from J, leaving 14 bases between. The CDR3 has 14 residues. In germline, CDR1 is MNHEY, CDR2 SVGAGI. CDR3 region: CASSSYRVRETQYF. The DNA of the CDR3 is TGTGCCAGCAGTTCTTACAGGGTGCGGGAGACCCAGTACTTC.

The V call is TRBV4-3, the J call TRBJ2-5; 16 bases line up with TRBD2. This CDR3 has 22 residues. Germline CDR1 is LGHNA and CDR2 is YSLEER. J lost 4 bases, V lost 0 bases, and 17 bases had no gene match. CDR3 nucleotides: TGCGCCAGCAGCCAAGACACCCCCCTCGGGACTAGCGGGGGGGCGGGGAGAGAGACCCAGTACTTC. Translation gives CASSQDTPLGTSGGAGRETQYF.

This clone has a single count. J is TRBJ1-5 and V is TRBV7-8; TRBD1 might be the D (6 bases). The CDR3 covers 19 residues. Germline assignment: CDR1 SGHVS and CDR2 FQNEAQ. Trimming took 2 bases from V and 0 from J, leaving 20 bases between them. CDR3 coding DNA: TGTGCCAGCAGCTTAATTGGCCGGCCGGACAGCTATAGCAATCAGCCCCAGCATTTT. This codes for CASSLIGRPDSYSNQPQHF.

V usage is TRBV6-5 and J usage is TRBJ1-2, with TRBD1 matching over 9 bases. V dropped 6 bases and J dropped 5; count of bases not matched to a gene: 10. This CDR3 comprises 15 residues. In germline, CDR1 is MNHEY, CDR2 SVGAGI. This CDR3 is CASRPGGTGWYGYTF. As DNA, the CDR3 is TGTGCCAGCAGACCGGGGGGGACAGGGTGGTATGGCTACACCTTC.

This clone was seen only a few times. The chain recombines TRBV4-1 with TRBJ2-7; 9 bases match TRBD1. The V segment lost 4 bases and the J segment 0 bases; nucleotides outside the gene matches: 7. From germline, CDR1 is MGHRA and CDR2 YSYEKL. This CDR3 comprises 16 residues. The CDR3 region is CASSRWDRVSSYEQYF. Written as DNA, the CDR3 is TGCGCCAGCAGCCGATGGGACAGGGTCAGCTCCTACGAGCAGTACTTC.

V and J are TRBV12-2 and TRBJ2-6; the table's D gene call, TRBD1, was not cross checked with the DNA. TRBV12-2 is deemed a pseudogene. The CDR3 is 17 amino acids. The chain's CDR3 is CASRKQSESSGANVLTF. In DNA, the CDR3 is TGTGCAAGTCGCAAACAGAGTGAGAGCTCTGGGGCCAACGTCCTGACTTTC.

This clone was counted a few times. This chain uses TRBV19 with TRBJ1-1; possible D gene TRBD1, 6 bases. Germline CDR1 and CDR2: LNHDA and SQIVND (reference sequence). The V gene lost 4 bases and the J gene lost 4 bases, with 19 bases spanning the gap. CDR3 length equals 16 residues. DNA for the CDR3: TGTGCCAGTAGTACTACCCAAGCAGGGGTTTCCACTGAAGCTTTCTTT. Translating gives CASSTTQAGVSTEAFF.

This chain connects TRBV5-1 to TRBJ2-3; 12 bases agree with TRBD2. Looked up from germline, CDR1 is SGHRS and CDR2 is YFSETQ. Trimming at V came to 2 bases and at J to 3 bases, leaving 1 base not matched to a gene. There are 15 residues in the CDR3. The DNA of the CDR3 is TGCGCCAGCAGCTTACTAGCGGGGGGAACAGATACGCAGTATTTT. Protein: CASSLLAGGTDTQYF.

The chain uses TRBV1 and TRBJ2-7; the DNA was not used to check the table's D call, TRBD1. TRBV1 is described as a pseudogene. The CDR3 runs to 14 residues. CDR3 nucleotides: TGCACCAGCAGCCTGGGAGACAGGGGCTACGAGCAGTACTTC. As protein: CTSSLGDRGYEQYF.

The V call is TRBV28, the J call TRBJ2-4, with 8 bases that match TRBD1. Germline CDR1 MDHEN, CDR2 SYDVKM. The V gene end was trimmed by 2 bases and the J gene end by 10 bases; junction bases not matched to a gene: 4. CDR3 length: 13 amino acids. The CDR3 loop is CASSLMDRVIQYF. CDR3 nucleotide sequence: TGTGCCAGCAGTTTAATGGACAGGGTAATTCAGTACTTC.

The chain recombines TRBV6-6 with TRBJ1-2; tentatively, D is TRBD1 (6 bases). The CDR3 is 14 amino acids. Germline loops: CDR1 MNHNY, CDR2 SVGAGI (reference sequence). V shed 0 bases and J shed 4 bases, with 9 bases lying between them. The chain's CDR3 is CASSYSMGAYGYTF. CDR3 in DNA: TGTGCCAGCAGTTACTCGATGGGGGCCTATGGCTACACCTTC.

The chain uses TRBV7-2 and TRBJ1-1, with TRBD1 matching over 8 bases. V was pared by 5 bases and J by 1 base, with 9 bases of the junction left unmatched. The CDR3 is 16 amino acids. In germline, CDR1 is SGHTA, CDR2 FQGNSA. This chain's CDR3 is CASSPRRGRRNTEAFF. The CDR3 DNA follows: TGTGCCAGCAGCCCCCGCAGGGGGCGCCGGAACACTGAAGCTTTCTTT.

The chain recombines TRBV4-1 with TRBJ2-3; possibly TRBD1 for D (5 bases). The CDR3 spans 16 residues. V gave up 0 bases and J gave up 3 bases, with 13 bases separating them. In germline, CDR1 is MGHRA, CDR2 YSYEKL. The CDR3 sequence is CASSQEGAVPTDTQYF. The CDR3 region has the DNA TGCGCCAGCAGCCAAGAAGGGGCGGTCCCAACAGATACGCAGTATTTT.

This clone has only a few counts. The J gene is TRBJ2-2, the V gene TRBV6-5; D is undetermined. The CDR3 length is 14 residues. Germline CDR1 reads MNHEY; CDR2 reads SVGAGI. The V gene lost 5 bases and the J gene lost 8 bases, with 15 bases spanning the gap. CDR3 bases: TGTGCCAGCAGTCTCGGATGGTCCAGGGGGGAGCTGTTTTTT. Its protein product is CASSLGWSRGELFF.

J is TRBJ2-1 and V is TRBV9, with 8 nucleotides matching TRBD2. CDR3 size: 17 residues. V dropped 4 bases and J dropped 1; count of bases not matched to a gene: 10. The V gene's germline CDR1 is SGDLS and CDR2 YYNGEE. CDR3 coding DNA: TGTGCCAGCAGCACCTCGCGGGGGGCCATATCCTACAATGAGCAGTTCTTC. Amino acids: CASSTSRGAISYNEQFF.

V usage is TRBV27 and J usage is TRBJ2-5, with 12 bases lining up with TRBD2. Germline-derived CDR1 and CDR2 are MNHEY and SMNVEV (reference sequence). The CDR3 covers 14 residues. V shed 5 bases, J shed 3 bases, and the junction held 1 base outside the gene matches. CDR3 protein: CASSGLAGKETQYF. CDR3 nucleotides: TGTGCCAGCAGTGGACTAGCGGGGAAAGAGACCCAGTACTTC.

V gene TRBV4-3 combines with J gene TRBJ1-1; TRBD1 might be the D (5 bases). Germline loops: CDR1 LGHNA, CDR2 YSLEER. V shed 0 bases and J shed 5 bases, with 10 bases lying between them. The CDR3 length is 14 residues. The chain's CDR3 is CASSQEGRGTEAFF. For the CDR3, the DNA is TGCGCCAGCAGCCAAGAAGGTCGGGGGACTGAAGCTTTCTTT.

The V call is TRBV7-9, the J call TRBJ1-3; D unresolved. The germline gives CDR1 SEHNR, CDR2 FQNEAQ (reference sequence). V was pared by 8 bases and J by 7 bases, with 6 bases between. This CDR3 has 10 amino acids. The CDR3 region is CASGSNTIYF. The DNA for the CDR3 is TGTGCCAGCGGCTCGAACACCATATATTTT.

The rearrangement joins TRBV18 to TRBJ1-4, with a possible D match to TRBD1 (5 bases). This CDR3 has 14 residues. From germline, CDR1 is KGHSH and CDR2 LQKENI. The germline V and J ends were trimmed by 6 bases and 8 bases, with 16 bases remaining between them. For the CDR3, the DNA is TGTGCCAGCTCGCCCCGGGACTTGGGGGAAAAACTGTTTTTT. As protein: CASSPRDLGEKLFF.

The gene calls are TRBV29-1 and TRBJ1-2; perhaps TRBD1 as D (6 bases). Deletions cut 4 bases from V and 0 bases from J, with 18 bases between. The CDR3 length is 16 residues. Germline V gene data show CDR1 as SQVTM and CDR2 as ANQGSEA. CDR3 amino acids: CSVAKTGGRSNYGYTF. The CDR3 nucleotides read TGCAGCGTTGCTAAGACAGGAGGAAGATCTAACTATGGCTACACCTTC. The complete variable domain, with remaining parts taken from reference TRBV29-1 and TRBJ1-2, reads SAVISQKPSRDICQRGTSLTIQCQVDSQVTMMFWYRQQPGQSLTLIATANQGSEATYESGFVIDKFPISRPNLTFSTLTVSNMSPEDSSIYLCSVAKTGGRSNYGYTFGSGTRLTVV.

CDR3 in DNA: TGTGCCAGCAGTGAAGCGGTACTAGCGGGGTATGCCGGGGAGCTGTTTTTT. Translation: CASSEAVLAGYAGELFF. V usage is TRBV6-1 and J usage is TRBJ2-2, with 10 bases aligning to TRBD2. The germline CDR1 and CDR2 sequences are MNHNS and SASEGT. V shed 0 bases and J 6 bases; nucleotides not matched to a gene: 7. The CDR3 length is 17 residues.

This clone has just one count. V gene TRBV19 combines with J gene TRBJ2-2; TRBD1 matches 8 bases. V shed 7 bases and J 6 bases; nucleotides not matched to a gene: 7. Germline values: CDR1 LNHDA, CDR2 SQIVND (reference sequence). The CDR3 is 14 residues long. CDR3 coding DNA: TGTGCCAGTAAGACGACAGGGGTCGCCGGGGAGCTGTTTTTT. This gives the protein CASKTTGVAGELFF.

The chain recombines TRBV23-1 with TRBJ2-7; 7 nucleotides agree with TRBD1. TRBV23-1 is an open reading frame, and its role is uncertain. With V trimmed by 3 bases and J by 1 base, 15 bases remained unmatched. This CDR3 region has 18 residues. The CDR3 region is CASSHPRTGVRRSYEQYF. CDR3 in DNA: TGCGCCAGCAGTCACCCCCGAACAGGGGTCAGAAGGTCCTACGAGCAGTACTTC.